A selection of T cell receptor beta chains follows, all from one sample in a study of shared T cell receptors in the human thymus. Clones were sequenced by immunoSEQ multiplex PCR, and TCRdb holds only the in-frame ones, with some missing. Here the sample spans roughly 410,000 clones, approximately 95% being singletons. Sequencing used thymocytes. The receptors originated from a human donor. The conserved cysteine and the conserved F or W are not part of the CDR3 here. A D gene is named only where the DNA matches it firmly.

TRBJ1-1 TRBV4-1 . ASSLDPIEVGRHSMNTEAF
TRBJ1-5 TRBV7-6 TRBD1 ASSRQGSQPQH
TRBJ2-5 TRBV28 . ASSGTPQETQY
TRBJ2-7 TRBV30 . AWSPRQGRAYEQY
TRBJ1-5 TRBV7-2 . ASSLARGQPQH
TRBJ2-7 TRBV25-1 . ASSGTGPYEQY
TRBJ2-7 TRBV28 TRBD2 ASSLGGTSGHTYEQY
TRBJ2-4 TRBV6-4 . ASSPGGGASKNIQY
TRBJ1-1 TRBV28 TRBD1 ASRQTPARGRSIDTEAF
TRBJ2-4 TRBV19 . ASREGAKNIQY
TRBJ2-1 TRBV13 TRBD2 ASSFRMLRGRALMNEQF
TRBJ2-5 TRBV5-4 TRBD2 ASSLETSGIETQY
TRBJ1-5 TRBV7-8 TRBD1 ASSFPGTGDQPQH
TRBJ2-3 TRBV30 TRBD2 AWRASGRRDTQY
TRBJ1-1 TRBV28 . ASSSDPREGNTEAF
TRBJ2-7 TRBV27 TRBD2 ASSFDGTSGNSYEQY
TRBJ2-1 TRBV6-4 TRBD1 ASSEAREGQGRGEQF
TRBJ1-1 TRBV15 TRBD1 ATGTGGNGTEAF
TRBJ1-3 TRBV28 . ASSLPGARTVYSGNTIY
TRBJ1-2 TRBV7-8 . ASSLDRNGYT
TRBJ2-5 TRBV12-5 . ASGLGRPPMGDLETQY
TRBJ2-3 TRBV6-5 TRBD1 ASRGTGERADTQY
TRBJ1-1 TRBV7-2 . ASSLDVPKAF
TRBJ1-2 TRBV7-2 . ASSPGVFNYGYT
TRBJ1-2 TRBV7-2 . ASSLGTNYGYT
TRBJ1-1 TRBV7-8 . ASAPCSMNTEAF
TRBJ2-7 TRBV25-1 TRBD1 ASSESRTGQGCEQY
TRBJ2-5 TRBV6-5 TRBD1 ASSLLSGTGQETQY
TRBJ1-4 TRBV27 TRBD1 ASSPHDRGGSNEKLF
TRBJ2-7 TRBV11-2 . ASSLNGIADPARLYEQY
TRBJ1-5 TRBV7-2 . ASSLGRQGINQPQH
TRBJ2-1 TRBV27 . ASSFPPDRRDEQF
TRBJ2-6 TRBV15 TRBD2 ATSSALPGGRGANVLT
TRBJ2-7 TRBV29-1 . SVEGQIISYEQY
TRBJ2-5 TRBV4-1 TRBD1 ASSQWVTGGRDYQETQY
TRBJ1-5 TRBV11-2 TRBD1 ASSLSRDRGHQPQH
TRBJ2-1 TRBV6-1 . ASPCRRGRIHEQF
TRBJ1-1 TRBV12-5 . ASGLFASGNTEAF